One and the same sample provided the 8 T cell receptor beta chains below, sequenced in a study of Ad26.COV2.S vaccination and SARS-CoV-2 variants (dated by TCRdb to 2020 to 2022). This specimen's treatment or condition label, per the study, means: around 19 received Ad26.COV2.S at low or high dose, single or two shots; 5 received placebo; per-sample allocation not given. For vaccine and placebo recipients, repertoires were sequenced using samples collected on day 63 after the first injection. Library creation used the immunoSEQ multiplex PCR assay. The immuneACCESS repertoire file appears here via TCRdb, limited to in-frame rearrangements. These files lack a portion of the clones; in checked studies, under half of the deficit traces to unresolved V genes, and the cause of the others is not known. This sample gives some 500,000 clones in total; approximately 89% of them show up just once. The ten largest clones take up about 2.4% of the sample.

The sample in question was peripheral blood, obtained in a trial of Ad26.COV2.S vaccine versus placebo. Receptors originate from a person aged 18-60 years who received the Ad26.COV2.S COVID-19 vaccine or a placebo.

This chain links TRBV7-2 with TRBJ2-2; the D gene is possibly TRBD2 (5 bases). The CDR3 runs to 15 residues. CDR1 SGHTA and CDR2 FQGNSA come from the germline V gene. The ends were cut back, 3 bases at V and 0 bases at J, with 8 bases in the middle. The CDR3 region has the DNA TGTGCCAGCAGCTTTAGCGCAACGAACACCGGGGAGCTGTTTTTT. It specifies CASSFSATNTGELFF.

In DNA, the CDR3 is TGTGCCAGCAGTTTATGGCGAAACACTGAAGCTTTCTTT. It translates to CASSLWRNTEAFF. The chain has TRBV28 and TRBJ1-1; D gene uncertain. The CDR3 runs to 13 residues. Germline assignment: CDR1 MDHEN and CDR2 SYDVKM. Trimming shortened V by 0 bases and J by 2 bases, and 4 bases separated the two germline ends. Full variable domain (outside the CDR3, taken from reference TRBV28 and TRBJ1-1): DVKVTQSSRYLVKRTGEKVFLECVQDMDHENMFWYRQDPGLGLRLIYFSYDVKMKEKGDIPEGYSVSREKKERFSLILESASTNQTSMYLCASSLWRNTEAFFGQGTRLTVV.

V usage is TRBV4-3 and J usage is TRBJ2-3, with D maybe TRBD2 (5 bases). Trimming cost V 0 bases and J 5 bases, with 12 bases left between them. Germline loops: CDR1 LGHNA, CDR2 YSLEER. This CDR3 is 15 amino acids long. CDR3 in DNA: TGCGCCAGCAGCCAAGATTCACTAGTCCAAGATACGCAGTATTTT. Protein sequence: CASSQDSLVQDTQYF.

This clone was seen a few times. The chain couples TRBV18 to TRBJ1-1, with 10 bases fitting TRBD1. Trimming at V came to 4 bases and at J to 1 base, leaving 0 bases not matched to a gene. The CDR3 length is 14 residues. CDR1 is KGHSH, CDR2 LQKENI, per germline. The CDR3 here is CASSRQGANTEAFF. CDR3 in DNA: TGTGCCAGCTCACGACAGGGGGCGAACACTGAAGCTTTCTTT. Full variable domain (rest looked up from reference TRBV18 and TRBJ1-1): NAGVMQNPRHLVRRRGQEARLRCSPMKGHSHVYWYRQLPEEGLKFMVYLQKENIIDESGMPKERFSAEFPKEGPSILRIQQVVRGDSAAYFCASSRQGANTEAFFGQGTRLTVV.

This clone came up once. This sample includes further DNA sequences coding for the same CDR3. CDR3 residues: CSASPTDTQYF. The DNA of the CDR3 is TGCAGTGCTAGCCCCACAGATACGCAGTATTTT. V is TRBV20-1 and J is TRBJ2-3; D call uncertain. CDR3 size: 11 residues. Trimming stripped 3 bases from V and 2 bases from J, with 3 bases between. CDR1 and CDR2 (germline): DFQATT, SNEGSKA (reference sequence).

This clone has only one observation. The V gene is TRBV9, the J gene TRBJ2-3, with D perhaps TRBD1 (5 bases). Trimming cost V 4 bases and J 6 bases, with 12 bases left between them. Per the germline V gene, CDR1 is SGDLS and CDR2 is YYNGEE. The CDR3 is 13 residues long. The CDR3 DNA is TGTGCCAGCAGCCCTCAGGGAAGGGATACGCAGTATTTT. This codes for CASSPQGRDTQYF.

The chain combines TRBV30 with TRBJ1-2; D ambiguous. The V end lost 4 bases, the J end lost 0 bases, and 9 bases lay between the germline ends. Germline lookup yields CDR1 GTSNPN and CDR2 SVGIG (reference sequence). The CDR3 runs 13 residues. The DNA for the CDR3 is TGTGCCTGGAAACTGGGATCTAACTATGGCTACACCTTC. Amino acids: CAWKLGSNYGYTF. Full variable domain (remainder filled in from reference TRBV30 and TRBJ1-2): SQTIHQWPATLVQPVGSPLSLECTVEGTSNPNLYWYRQAAGRGLQLLFYSVGIGQISSEVPQNLSASRPQDRQFILSSKKLLLSDSGFYLCAWKLGSNYGYTFGSGTRLTVV.

The chain has TRBV5-1 and TRBJ2-2, with D maybe TRBD2 (6 bases). This CDR3 is 15 amino acids long. The V gene's germline CDR1 is SGHRS and CDR2 YFSETQ. V was shortened by 4 bases and J by 0 bases, with 10 bases between the two germline ends. Written as DNA, the CDR3 is TGCGCCAGCAGCGGCGGGGTGTCGAACACCGGGGAGCTGTTTTTT. Translated: CASSGGVSNTGELFF. Full variable domain (missing parts from reference TRBV5-1 and TRBJ2-2): KAGVTQTPRYLIKTRGQQVTLSCSPISGHRSVSWYQQTPGQGLQFLFEYFSETQRNKGNFPGRFSGRQFSNSRSEMNVSTLELGDSALYLCASSGGVSNTGELFFGEGSRLTVL.